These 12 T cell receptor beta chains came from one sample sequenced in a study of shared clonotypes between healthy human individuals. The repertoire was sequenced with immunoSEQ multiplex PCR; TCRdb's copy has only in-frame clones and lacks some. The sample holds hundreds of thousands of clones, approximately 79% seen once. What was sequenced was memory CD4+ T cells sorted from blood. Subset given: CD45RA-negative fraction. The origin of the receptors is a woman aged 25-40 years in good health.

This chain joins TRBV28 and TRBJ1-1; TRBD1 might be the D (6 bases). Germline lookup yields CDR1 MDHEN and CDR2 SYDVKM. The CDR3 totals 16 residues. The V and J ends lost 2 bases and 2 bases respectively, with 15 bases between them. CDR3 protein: CASSLIRGWVNTEAFF. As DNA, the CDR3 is TGTGCCAGCAGTTTAATCAGGGGTTGGGTAAACACTGAAGCTTTCTTT.

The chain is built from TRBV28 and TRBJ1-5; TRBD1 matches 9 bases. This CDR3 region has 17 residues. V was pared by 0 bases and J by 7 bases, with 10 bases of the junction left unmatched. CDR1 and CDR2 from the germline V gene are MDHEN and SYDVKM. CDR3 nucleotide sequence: TGTGCCAGCAGTTTATGGGCCGGGACAGGGTTTTGGCAGCCCCAGCATTTT. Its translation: CASSLWAGTGFWQPQHF.

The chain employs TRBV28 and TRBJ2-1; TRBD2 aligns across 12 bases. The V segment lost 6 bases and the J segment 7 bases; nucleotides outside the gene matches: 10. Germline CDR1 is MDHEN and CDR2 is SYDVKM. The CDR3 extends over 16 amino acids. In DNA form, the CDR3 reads TGTGCCAGCAGCTGCCGACTAGCGGGAGTATTTAATGAGCAGTTCTTC. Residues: CASSCRLAGVFNEQFF.

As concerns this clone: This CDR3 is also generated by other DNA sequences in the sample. In DNA, the CDR3 is TGTGCCAGTAGTATCGGCGGGACAGGAAATCAGCCCCAGCATTTT. This codes for CASSIGGTGNQPQHF. The rearrangement links TRBV19 to TRBJ1-5, with 8 bases that match TRBD1. V was pared by 3 bases and J by 4 bases, with 5 bases of the junction left unmatched. CDR3 length: 15 amino acids. Germline lookup yields CDR1 LNHDA and CDR2 SQIVND (reference sequence).

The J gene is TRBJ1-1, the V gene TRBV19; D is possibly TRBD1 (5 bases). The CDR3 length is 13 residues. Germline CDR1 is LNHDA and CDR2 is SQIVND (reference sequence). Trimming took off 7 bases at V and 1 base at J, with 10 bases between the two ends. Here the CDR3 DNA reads TGTGCCAGTAACAAACAGGAGAACACTGAAGCTTTCTTT. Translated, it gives CASNKQENTEAFF.

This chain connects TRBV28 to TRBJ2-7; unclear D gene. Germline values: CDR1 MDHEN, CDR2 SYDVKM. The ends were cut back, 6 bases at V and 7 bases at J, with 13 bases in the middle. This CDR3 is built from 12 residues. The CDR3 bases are TGTGCCAGCAGCCCAACGTCACCGGAGCAGTACTTC. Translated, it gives CASSPTSPEQYF.

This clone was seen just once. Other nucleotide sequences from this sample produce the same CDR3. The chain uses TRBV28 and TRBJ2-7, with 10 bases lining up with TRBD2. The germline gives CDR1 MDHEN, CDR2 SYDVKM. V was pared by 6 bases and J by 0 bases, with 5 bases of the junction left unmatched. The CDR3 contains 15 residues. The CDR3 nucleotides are TGTGCCAGCAGCACCCGACTAGCGGGCTCCTACGAGCAGTACTTC. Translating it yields CASSTRLAGSYEQYF. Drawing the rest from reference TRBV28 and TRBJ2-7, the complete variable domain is DVKVTQSSRYLVKRTGEKVFLECVQDMDHENMFWYRQDPGLGLRLIYFSYDVKMKEKGDIPEGYSVSREKKERFSLILESASTNQTSMYLCASSTRLAGSYEQYFGPGTRLTVT.

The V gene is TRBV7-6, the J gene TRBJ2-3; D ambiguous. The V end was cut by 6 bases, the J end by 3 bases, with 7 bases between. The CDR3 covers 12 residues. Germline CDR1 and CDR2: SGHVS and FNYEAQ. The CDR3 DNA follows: TGTGCCAGCAGTCACCAGACAGATACGCAGTATTTT. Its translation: CASSHQTDTQYF.

DNA for the CDR3: TGTGCCAGTAGTATCCCGAGAGGCCGCGGGAGGTCCGGGGAGCTGTTTTTT. Translated: CASSIPRGRGRSGELFF. The rearrangement links TRBV19 to TRBJ2-2, with 8 bases that match TRBD2. Germline CDR1 and CDR2: LNHDA and SQIVND (reference sequence). The CDR3 contains 17 residues. The J segment lost 6 bases and the V segment lost 3 bases, leaving 12 bases of the junction unmatched.

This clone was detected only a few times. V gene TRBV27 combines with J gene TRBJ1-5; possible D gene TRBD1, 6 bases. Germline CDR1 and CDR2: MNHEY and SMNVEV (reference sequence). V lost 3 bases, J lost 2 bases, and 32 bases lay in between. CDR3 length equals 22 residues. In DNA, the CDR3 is TGTGCCAGCAGTTTTAGTATGGGTCGGTCAGGGGCCCGAAATGTGGGCAATCAGCCCCAGCATTTT. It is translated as CASSFSMGRSGARNVGNQPQHF.

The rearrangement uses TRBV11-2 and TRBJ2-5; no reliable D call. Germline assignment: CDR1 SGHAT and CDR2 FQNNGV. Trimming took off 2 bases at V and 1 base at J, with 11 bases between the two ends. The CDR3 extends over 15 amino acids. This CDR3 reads CASSLNTWGQETQYF. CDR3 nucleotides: TGTGCCAGCAGCTTAAATACTTGGGGCCAAGAGACCCAGTACTTC.

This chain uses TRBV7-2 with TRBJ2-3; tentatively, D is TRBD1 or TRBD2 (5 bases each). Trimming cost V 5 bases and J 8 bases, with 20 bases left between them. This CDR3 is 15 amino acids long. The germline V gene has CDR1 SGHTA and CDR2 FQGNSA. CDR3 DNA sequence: TGTGCCAGCAGCCACGGGACGTTGGACCGGCGTACGCAGTATTTT. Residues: CASSHGTLDRRTQYF.